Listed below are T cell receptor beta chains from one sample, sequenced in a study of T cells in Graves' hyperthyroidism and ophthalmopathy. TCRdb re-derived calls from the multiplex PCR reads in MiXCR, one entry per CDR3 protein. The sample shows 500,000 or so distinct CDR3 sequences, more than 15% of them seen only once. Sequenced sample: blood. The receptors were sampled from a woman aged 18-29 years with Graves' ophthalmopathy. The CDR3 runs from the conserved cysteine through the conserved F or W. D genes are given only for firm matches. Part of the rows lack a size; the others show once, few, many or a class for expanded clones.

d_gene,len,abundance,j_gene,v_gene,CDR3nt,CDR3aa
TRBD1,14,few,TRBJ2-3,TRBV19,TGTGCCAGTACTGGACAGGGGAGTGGAGATACGCAGTATTTT,CASTGQGSGDTQYF
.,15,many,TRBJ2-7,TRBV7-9,TGTGCCAGCAGCTTAGATCGGGAGAGATCCTACGAGCAGTACTTC,CASSLDRERSYEQYF
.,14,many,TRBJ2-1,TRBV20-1,TGCAGTGCTAGAGATCGGGCTAGCCCAAATGAGCAGTTCTTC,CSARDRASPNEQFF
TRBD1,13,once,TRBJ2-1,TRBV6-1,TGTGCCAGCAGAGGACAGGGGGCGACTGAGCAGTTCTTC,CASRGQGATEQFF
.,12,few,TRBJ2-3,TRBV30,TGTGCCTGGAGTGTGATCCCAGATACGCAGTATTTT,CAWSVIPDTQYF
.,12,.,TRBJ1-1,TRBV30,TGTGCCTGGAGTTCTAGGAACACTGAAGCTTTCTTT,CAWSSRNTEAFF
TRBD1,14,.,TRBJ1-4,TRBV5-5,TGTGCCAGCAGCGCTCAGACAGGGGATGAAAAACTGTTTTTT,CASSAQTGDEKLFF
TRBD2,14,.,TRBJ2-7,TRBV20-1,TGCAGTGCCCTACTAGCGGGGGTAGACAATGAGCAGTACTTC,CSALLAGVDNEQYF
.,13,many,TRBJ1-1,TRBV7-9,TGTGCCAGCAGGGGGGGGAGGGACACTGAAGCTTTCTTT,CASRGGRDTEAFF
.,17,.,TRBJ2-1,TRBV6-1,TGTGCCAGCAGTGAGTCAGACTGCATCGAGCCTTACAATGAGCAGTTCTTC,CASSESDCIEPYNEQFF
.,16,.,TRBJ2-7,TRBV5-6,TGTGCCAGCAGCTTTATCCGGGACGAGCCCCCTTACGAGCAGTACTTC,CASSFIRDEPPYEQYF
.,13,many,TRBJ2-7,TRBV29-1,TGCAGCGGGAACCGGGACGGCTCCTACGAGCAGTACTTC,CSGNRDGSYEQYF
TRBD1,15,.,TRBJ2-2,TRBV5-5,TGTGCCAGCAGCCCGGACAGGGGCGCTAGGGGGGAGCTGTTTTTT,CASSPDRGARGELFF
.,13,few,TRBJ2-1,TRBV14,TGTGCCAGCAGCCAAGCCGCCAACCCTGAGCAGTTCTTC,CASSQAANPEQFF
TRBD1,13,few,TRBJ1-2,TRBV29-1,TGCAGCGTTGAACGACAGGGACCCTATGGCTACACCTTC,CSVERQGPYGYTF
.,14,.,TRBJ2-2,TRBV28,TGTGCCAGCAGCAACGGGGAGAGAGCCGGGGAGCTGTTTTTT,CASSNGERAGELFF
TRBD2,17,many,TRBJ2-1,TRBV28,TGTGCCAGCAGTCGGGGGGGGGCATCAGGGTCCTACAATGAGCAGTTCTTC,CASSRGGASGSYNEQFF
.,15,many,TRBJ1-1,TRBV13,TGTGCCAGCAGCTTAGTTCAGGGAGGGGGCACTGAAGCTTTCTTT,CASSLVQGGGTEAFF
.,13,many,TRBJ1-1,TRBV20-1,TGCAGTGCTAGTACAGCTTTGAACACTGAAGCTTTCTTT,CSASTALNTEAFF
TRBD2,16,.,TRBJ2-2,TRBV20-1,TGCAGTACTAGCGACGGACTAGCGGGGAACACCGGGGAGCTGTTTTTT,CSTSDGLAGNTGELFF
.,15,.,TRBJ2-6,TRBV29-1,TGCAGCGTCGGGACGTCCTACTCTGGGGCCAACGTCCTGACTTTC,CSVGTSYSGANVLTF
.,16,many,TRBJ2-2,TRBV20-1,TGCAGTGCTAGAGATTTGGGAAACACGAACACCGGGGAGCTGTTTTTT,CSARDLGNTNTGELFF
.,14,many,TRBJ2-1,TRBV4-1,TGCGCCAGCAGCCAAGTGAACTATCAGGATGAGCAGTTCTTC,CASSQVNYQDEQFF
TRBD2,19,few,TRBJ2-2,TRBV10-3,TGTGCCATCAGTGAGCGACTCCGGACTAGCGGGAGGTACACCGGGGAGCTGTTTTTT,CAISERLRTSGRYTGELFF
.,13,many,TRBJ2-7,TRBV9,TGTGCCAGCAGCGTAGTAACGGGCGACGAGCAGTACTTC,CASSVVTGDEQYF
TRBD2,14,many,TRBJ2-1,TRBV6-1,TGTGCCAGCATCCGTGGGGGGGTGTACAATGAGCAGTTCTTC,CASIRGGVYNEQFF
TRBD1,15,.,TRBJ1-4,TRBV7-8,TGTGCCAGCAGTTCTAGACAGGGGATAAATGAAAAACTGTTTTTT,CASSSRQGINEKLFF
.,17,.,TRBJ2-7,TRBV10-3,TGTGCCATCAGTGGGTACCAGAAGACGGCAGGGCAGGACGAGCAGTACTTC,CAISGYQKTAGQDEQYF
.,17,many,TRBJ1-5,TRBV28,TGTGCCAGCAGTCAGATCCGAGGTTTATCGGTCAATCAGCCCCAGCATTTT,CASSQIRGLSVNQPQHF
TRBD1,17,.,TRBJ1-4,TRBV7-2,TGTGCCAGCGGCTTAACCGGGACAGGGCACACTAATGAAAAACTGTTTTTT,CASGLTGTGHTNEKLFF
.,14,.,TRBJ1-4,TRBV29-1,TGCAGCGTTGAGGCTGTTGCAACTAATGAAAAACTGTTTTTT,CSVEAVATNEKLFF
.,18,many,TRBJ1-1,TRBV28,TGTGCCAGCACTCTATATAGGGTAGGGGGGTTTGGGGGGACTGAAGCTTTCTTT,CASTLYRVGGFGGTEAFF